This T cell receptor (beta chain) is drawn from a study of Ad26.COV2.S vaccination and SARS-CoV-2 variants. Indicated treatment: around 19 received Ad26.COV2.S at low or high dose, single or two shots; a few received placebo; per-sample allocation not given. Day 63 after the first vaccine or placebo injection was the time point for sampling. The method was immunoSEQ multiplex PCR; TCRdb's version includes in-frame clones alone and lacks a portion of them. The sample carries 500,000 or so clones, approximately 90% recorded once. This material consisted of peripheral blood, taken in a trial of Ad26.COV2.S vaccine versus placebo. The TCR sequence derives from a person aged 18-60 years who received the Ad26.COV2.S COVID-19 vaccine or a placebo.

The CDR3 region has the DNA TGTGCCAGCAGCCCGGGGCCTGAGGGCACTGAAGCTTTCTTT. The encoded protein is CASSPGPEGTEAFF. The chain is built from TRBV5-4 and TRBJ1-1, with D tentatively TRBD1 (5 bases). The CDR3 spans 14 residues. CDR1 SGHNT and CDR2 YYREEE come from the germline V gene (reference sequence). V lost 4 bases and J lost 4, with 14 bases in between.